Described below is a single T cell receptor (beta chain) sequence and its context. This clone was seen only once. The clone's antigen remains unknown. Base-call qualities are not available, and no considerably larger clone is one nucleotide away. The library was prepared using the immunoSEQ multiplex PCR assay. Under the source paper's analysis protocol: A statistical classification framework was developed to diagnose cytomegalovirus status using the catalog of TCR beta chain sequences. TCRdb took over this immuneACCESS table, retaining in-frame rearrangements with V and J assigned. Such tables are incomplete; in checked studies, under half of the missing clones stem from an unresolved V gene, and the remainder is unexplained. V, J and clone size are taken as reported in that table, and D and trimming were inferred from the DNA itself. This sample holds around 52,000 clones; roughly 93% were observed only once. The ten largest account for approximately 6.3% of the sample.

This entry is derived from a study of cytomegalovirus exposure and HLA in healthy donors (dated by TCRdb to about 2017). With regard to the full study: According to a later analysis, one platform produced both the roughly 130 validation repertoires and the 666 repertoires of the first cohort. In addition to the first cohort of 666 subjects, a separate validation cohort of under 150 different subjects was used. The study aimed to test whether cataloging public T cell receptors could reveal signatures of past pathogen exposure. High-throughput TCR immunosequencing, statistical association of individual TCRs with disease status, and machine learning were combined to predict cytomegalovirus infection status.

V loses 2 bases of germline sequence and J loses 5 bases, and the interval between the two ends is 5 bases. Counted from cysteine to phenylalanine, this CDR3 has 12 amino acids. Only the CDR3 portion is preserved as DNA: 36 bases, with reading frame beginning at the first base. According to the germline V gene (reference sequence), CDR1 reads LNHNV and CDR2 reads YYDKDF. The donors belonged to the validation cohort of approximately 130 subjects, which was separate from the roughly 700-subject first cohort. What the work shows at the level of the full study, not this receptor alone: Most TCR sequences were observed very rarely across donors, whereas some public TCRs were present in many individuals. The authors suggested that the approach could potentially be generalized to other disease states and immunological phenotypes. A total of 150 to 200 TCR beta chains were listed by the study as associated with cytomegalovirus. A few of the identified cytomegalovirus-associated TCR beta chains were confirmed in vitro to be specific for cytomegalovirus antigens. The classifier was reported to diagnose cytomegalovirus status with high specificity and sensitivity in both the original cohort and the validation cohort. Of the cluster scores, 90% to 95% were above 0 in a later analysis, which found that TCRs clustered in the first cohort also tended to co-occur in the approximately 130 validation repertoires. A later analysis lacked HLA typing for the validation cohort, so it scored co-occurrence in that cohort across all 120 or so repertoires.

The chain is assembled from TRBV15 and TRBJ2-3; no confident D gene assignment can be made. The sequenced material came from PBMCs. The clonotype was recovered from a woman aged 18-29 years in good health and CMV-seronegative. Here is the DNA: TGTGCCACCAGCAGAAACAAAGATACGCAGTATTTT. This codes for CATSRNKDTQYF.